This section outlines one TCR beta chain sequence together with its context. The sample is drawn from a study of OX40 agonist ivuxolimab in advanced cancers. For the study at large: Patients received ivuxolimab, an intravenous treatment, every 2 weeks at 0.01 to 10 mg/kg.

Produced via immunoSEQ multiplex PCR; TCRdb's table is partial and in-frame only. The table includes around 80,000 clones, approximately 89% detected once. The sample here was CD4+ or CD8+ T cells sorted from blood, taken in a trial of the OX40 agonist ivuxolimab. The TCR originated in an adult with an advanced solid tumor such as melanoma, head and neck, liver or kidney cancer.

This CDR3 reads CAIRPSGSLGEQYF. As DNA, the CDR3 is TGTGCCATCAGGCCCAGCGGGAGTCTGGGAGAGCAGTACTTC. This rearrangement joins TRBV10-3 to TRBJ2-7; 8 bases fit TRBD2. Germline V CDR1 and CDR2: ENHRY, SYGVKD. After removal of 6 bases from V and 7 bases from J, the junction contained 11 bases not matched to a gene. CDR3 length equals 14 residues.